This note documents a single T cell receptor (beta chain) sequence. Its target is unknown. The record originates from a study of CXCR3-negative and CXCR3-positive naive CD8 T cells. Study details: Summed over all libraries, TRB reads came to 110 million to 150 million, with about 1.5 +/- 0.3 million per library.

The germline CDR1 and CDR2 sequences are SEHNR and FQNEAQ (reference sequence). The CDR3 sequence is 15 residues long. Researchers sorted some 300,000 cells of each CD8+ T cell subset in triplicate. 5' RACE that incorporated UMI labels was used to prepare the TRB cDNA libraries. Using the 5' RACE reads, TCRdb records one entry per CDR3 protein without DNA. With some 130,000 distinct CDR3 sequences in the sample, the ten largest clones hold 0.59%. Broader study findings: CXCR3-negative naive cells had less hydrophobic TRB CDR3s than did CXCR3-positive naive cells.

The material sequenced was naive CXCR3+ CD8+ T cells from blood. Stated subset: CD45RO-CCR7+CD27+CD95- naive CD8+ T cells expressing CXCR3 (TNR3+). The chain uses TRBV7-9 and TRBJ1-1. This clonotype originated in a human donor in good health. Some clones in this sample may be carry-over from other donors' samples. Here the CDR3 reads CASSSTHVPNTEAFF.